The rows below give T cell receptor beta chains drawn from one sample of a study of T cells after yellow fever vaccination. Each CDR3 protein gets one entry after TCRdb re-called the 5' RACE reads with MiXCR. The sample lists more than 35,000 distinct CDR3 sequences, roughly 7.1% occurring once. The input for sequencing was CD8+ T cells not binding an NS4B(214-222) dextramer, sorted from PBMCs, taken 45 days after the yellow fever booster vaccination. The receptors derive from a man younger than 40 who received the YFV17D yellow fever vaccine. The CDR3 runs from the conserved cysteine through the conserved F or W. Fields, in order: V gene, clone size, J gene, D gene, CDR3 protein, CDR3 DNA. A D gene is named only where the DNA matches it firmly. Size is omitted from some rows. Given values are once, few, many or a class for expanded clones.

TRBV19	many	TRBJ2-1	TRBD2	CASTEREGQSSYNEQFF	TGTGCCAGTACTGAGCGGGAGGGCCAGAGCTCCTACAATGAGCAGTTCTTC
TRBV21-1	many	TRBJ2-3	.	CASSKARDRERPDTQYF	TGTGCCAGCAGCAAAGCGAGGGACAGGGAGAGGCCAGATACGCAGTATTTT
TRBV7-9	many	TRBJ2-2	TRBD1	CASSPTGTNTGELFF	TGTGCCAGCAGCCCGACAGGGACGAACACCGGGGAGCTGTTTTTT
TRBV3-1	.	TRBJ2-1	TRBD2	CASSQDGLAGGPPFF	TGTGCCAGCAGCCAAGATGGGCTAGCGGGAGGGCCGCCGTTCTTC
TRBV6-5	many	TRBJ2-5	TRBD2	CATLGAGGGETQYF	TGTGCCACCCTCGGAGCGGGAGGAGGCGAGACCCAGTACTTC
TRBV7-2	few	TRBJ1-1	.	CASSLVGLDTEAFF	TGTGCCAGCAGCTTAGTCGGGTTGGACACTGAAGCTTTCTTT
TRBV5-6	many	TRBJ2-1	.	CASSWYGSEQFF	TGTGCCAGCAGCTGGTACGGTTCAGAGCAGTTCTTC
TRBV6-1	many	TRBJ2-2	TRBD2	CASSPGLVMNTGELFF	TGTGCCAGCAGCCCGGGACTAGTGATGAACACCGGGGAGCTGTTTTTT
TRBV20-1	many	TRBJ2-7	TRBD1	CSARDGQGSYEQYF	TGCAGTGCTAGAGATGGACAGGGTTCCTACGAGCAGTACTTC
TRBV10-1	many	TRBJ2-1	.	CASSVTGLGEQFF	TGCGCCAGCAGCGTGACAGGCCTCGGGGAGCAGTTCTTC
TRBV28	many	TRBJ2-1	.	CASSLPHRDNEQFF	TGTGCCAGCAGTTTACCCCACAGGGACAATGAGCAGTTCTTC
TRBV13	many	TRBJ2-3	.	CASSLDIADTQYF	TGTGCCAGCAGCTTAGATATCGCAGATACGCAGTATTTT
TRBV20-1	many	TRBJ2-5	.	CSARDHLLLPAETQYF	TGCAGTGCTAGAGATCATCTCCTCCTTCCCGCCGAGACCCAGTACTTC
TRBV7-2	many	TRBJ2-7	.	CASSFGSGNYEQYF	TGTGCCAGCAGCTTTGGGAGCGGAAACTACGAGCAGTACTTC
TRBV20-1	many	TRBJ2-2	.	CSAKFPNTGELFF	TGCAGTGCTAAATTCCCCAACACCGGGGAGCTGTTTTTT
TRBV7-6	few	TRBJ2-1	TRBD2	CASSPQPSGAYNEQFF	TGTGCCAGCAGCCCTCAACCTAGCGGGGCCTACAATGAGCAGTTCTTC
TRBV7-3	many	TRBJ2-2	.	CASSLDPDSGELFF	TGTGCCAGCAGCTTAGACCCAGACTCCGGGGAGCTGTTTTTT
TRBV20-1	many	TRBJ2-3	TRBD1	CSASLTGGAPDTQYF	TGCAGTGCTAGCCTAACAGGGGGCGCCCCAGATACGCAGTATTTT
TRBV20-1	many	TRBJ2-5	.	CSARDYRGRGGETQYF	TGCAGTGCTAGAGATTATCGGGGAAGGGGGGGAGAGACCCAGTACTTC
TRBV6-2/TRBV6-3	many	TRBJ2-1	.	CASSFEGLEQFF	TGTGCCAGCAGCTTCGAGGGACTTGAGCAGTTCTTC
TRBV27	many	TRBJ2-3	TRBD2	CASSFRTSGTDTQYF	TGTGCCAGCAGTTTCCGCACTAGCGGCACAGATACGCAGTATTTT
TRBV30	many	TRBJ1-3	.	CAWSPPLSGNTIYF	TGTGCCTGGAGTCCCCCCCTCTCTGGAAACACCATATATTTT
TRBV25-1	many	TRBJ2-7	.	CASSLDRRSYEQYF	TGTGCCAGCAGTCTAGACAGGCGCTCCTACGAGCAGTACTTC
TRBV4-3	many	TRBJ2-1	.	CASSLLEGSYNEQFF	TGCGCCAGCAGCCTCCTTGAAGGGTCCTACAATGAGCAGTTCTTC
TRBV10-2	many	TRBJ2-7	.	CASSDAGYEQYF	TGCGCCAGCAGTGACGCGGGATACGAGCAGTACTTC
TRBV15	many	TRBJ2-5	.	CATSPRTEQETQYF	TGTGCCACCAGCCCCCGGACGGAACAAGAGACCCAGTACTTC
TRBV4-3	.	TRBJ2-3	TRBD2	CASSQTRAGLDTDTQYF	TGCGCCAGCAGCCAGACCCGGGCAGGACTAGACACAGATACGCAGTATTTT
TRBV5-6	many	TRBJ1-5	.	CASSLFQQPQHF	TGTGCCAGCAGCTTATTCCAACAGCCCCAGCATTTT
TRBV7-2	many	TRBJ2-7	.	CASSPFSGGYEQYF	TGTGCCAGCAGCCCTTTCTCCGGAGGCTACGAGCAGTACTTC
TRBV20-1	many	TRBJ2-1	.	CSARDLKRNYNEQFF	TGCAGTGCTAGAGATCTCAAGCGGAACTACAATGAGCAGTTCTTC
TRBV15	few	TRBJ2-7	TRBD2	CATSRESGSPLEQYF	TGTGCCACCAGCAGAGAGAGCGGGAGCCCCTTGGAGCAGTACTTC
TRBV4-3	.	TRBJ2-7	TRBD2	CASSEEREPYYEQYF	TGCGCCAGCAGTGAGGAGCGGGAGCCCTACTACGAGCAGTACTTC
TRBV13	.	TRBJ2-6	.	CASSHGPRLTGANVLTF	TGTGCCAGCAGCCATGGGCCCAGACTCACTGGGGCCAACGTCCTGACTTTC
TRBV5-5	.	TRBJ2-1	.	CASIPSRGGSDNEQFF	TGTGCCAGCATCCCTTCGCGGGGAGGATCCGACAATGAGCAGTTCTTC
TRBV20-1	.	TRBJ2-3	TRBD2	CSAPSGLHTDTQYF	TGCAGTGCTCCTAGCGGACTCCACACAGATACGCAGTATTTT
TRBV11-2	.	TRBJ1-5	TRBD1	CASSLGQGAPYSNQPQHF	TGTGCCAGCAGCCTAGGACAGGGGGCCCCATATAGCAATCAGCCCCAGCATTTT
TRBV2	many	TRBJ1-2	.	CASSVGGGYTF	TGTGCCAGCAGTGTTGGCGGTGGCTACACCTTC
TRBV10-2	many	TRBJ2-3	.	CASRRGITDTQYF	TGCGCCAGCCGCCGGGGGATCACAGATACGCAGTATTTT
TRBV29-1	many	TRBJ2-7	.	CSVESSISYEQYF	TGCAGCGTTGAGTCGTCTATCTCCTACGAGCAGTACTTC
TRBV21-1	many	TRBJ2-6	.	CASSKESGANVLTF	TGTGCCAGCAGCAAAGAATCTGGGGCCAACGTCCTGACTTTC
TRBV7-9	many	TRBJ2-1	.	CASSPSTIDEQFF	TGTGCCAGCAGCCCGTCTACTATCGATGAGCAGTTCTTC
TRBV29-1	many	TRBJ2-7	TRBD1	CSVDGDSPYEQYF	TGCAGCGTTGATGGGGACAGCCCCTACGAGCAGTACTTC
TRBV12-3/TRBV12-4	few	TRBJ2-1	.	CASSGFTGPLHNEQFF	TGTGCCAGCAGTGGTTTCACGGGACCCCTCCACAATGAGCAGTTCTTC
TRBV21-1	.	TRBJ2-6	.	CASSGQARGANVLTF	TGTGCCAGCAGTGGGCAGGCCCGGGGGGCCAACGTCCTGACTTTC
TRBV25-1	.	TRBJ2-7	TRBD2	CASSPGLAAYEQYF	TGTGCCAGCAGCCCAGGACTAGCGGCTTACGAGCAGTACTTC
TRBV29-1	many	TRBJ2-7	TRBD2	CSVESGSSYEQYF	TGCAGCGTTGAAAGCGGGAGTTCCTACGAGCAGTACTTC
TRBV27	many	TRBJ2-5	TRBD2	CASSLSVLADQETQYF	TGTGCCAGCAGTTTATCGGTACTAGCGGACCAAGAGACCCAGTACTTC
TRBV24-1	many	TRBJ2-1	.	CATSDGNEQFF	TGTGCCACCAGCGACGGAAACGAGCAGTTCTTC
TRBV15	many	TRBJ2-5	.	CATSKADETQYF	TGTGCCACCAGCAAGGCGGACGAGACCCAGTACTTC
TRBV5-1	many	TRBJ2-7	.	CASSNRVYEQYF	TGCGCCAGCAGCAACCGGGTCTACGAGCAGTACTTC
TRBV3-1	many	TRBJ2-1	.	CASSQDLGLAGQVYNEQFF	TGTGCCAGCAGCCAAGATTTAGGGTTAGCGGGACAGGTGTATAATGAGCAGTTCTTC
TRBV7-8	many	TRBJ2-2	.	CASSRTTGSSNTGELFF	TGTGCCAGCAGCCGAACCACTGGCTCCTCGAACACCGGGGAGCTGTTTTTT
TRBV27	few	TRBJ2-7	.	CASSFEGNEQYF	TGTGCCAGCAGTTTTGAGGGTAACGAGCAGTACTTC
TRBV13	many	TRBJ2-5	.	CASSSDSQETQYF	TGTGCCAGCAGCTCGGACAGCCAAGAGACCCAGTACTTC
TRBV12-3/TRBV12-4	many	TRBJ2-7	TRBD2	CASSLVSGGEQYF	TGTGCCAGCAGTTTAGTTTCGGGGGGCGAGCAGTACTTC
TRBV6-2/TRBV6-3	many	TRBJ2-7	.	CASSYDPGGWYGGSYEQYF	TGTGCCAGCAGTTACGACCCTGGGGGTTGGTACGGGGGCAGCTACGAGCAGTACTTC
TRBV12-3/TRBV12-4	many	TRBJ2-7	TRBD2	CASSLTSGLSYEQYF	TGTGCCAGCAGCCTTACTAGCGGCCTCTCCTACGAGCAGTACTTC
TRBV5-5	many	TRBJ2-7	.	CASVGHEQYF	TGTGCCAGCGTGGGCCACGAGCAGTACTTC
TRBV6-2/TRBV6-3	many	TRBJ1-5	.	CASSYQQISNQPQHF	TGTGCCAGCAGTTACCAGCAGATTAGCAATCAGCCCCAGCATTTT
TRBV15	.	TRBJ2-1	TRBD2	CATSRDRGLGYNEQFF	TGTGCCACCAGCAGAGATAGGGGACTAGGATATAATGAGCAGTTCTTC